This T cell receptor (beta chain) was profiled in a study of T-cell memory formation after mild COVID-19. This clonotype has just a few counts. MiXCR was run by TCRdb on the 5' RACE reads, yielding one entry per CDR3 protein. The sample has roughly 190,000 distinct CDR3 sequences; approximately 20% are singletons. The origin of this receptor is an adult woman who had mild COVID-19 (a few samples of this study predate the infection). Cell type and time point are not known. Material: PBMCs or a T cell subset sorted from them (not recorded which).

The CDR3 DNA follows: TGTGCCAGCTCACCACCGAACGTCGCGGCAGTCGGTTACGAAAAACTGTTTTTT. Translation gives CASSPPNVAAVGYEKLFF. The chain joins TRBV18 to TRBJ1-4; D uncertain. Trimming pared 0 bases from V and 8 bases from J, leaving 22 bases between. The germline V gene has CDR1 KGHSH and CDR2 LQKENI. The CDR3 spans 18 residues.